This T cell receptor (beta chain) stems from a study of blood T cell repertoires in COVID-19 (dated by TCRdb to the early 2020s). Regarding the research as a whole: Samples covering the acute and convalescent phases of COVID-19 were provided by collaborators in the United States, Italy and Spain. The prospective study material was composed of cDNA or gDNA derived from T cells, B-cell-depleted T cells, or PBMCs. Deeply sampled blood TCRbeta repertoires from subjects exposed to, actively infected with, or recovered from COVID-19 were included in the dataset. The repertoires were made available in a free public database intended to serve as a resource for research on the immune response to SARS-CoV-2. The samples were drawn from the first 160 participants of the ongoing ImmuneRACE study and from 1,254 subjects provided by 6 global collaborators. Sample metadata almost always included a de-identified subject ID, COVID-19 status, age in years and sex. Where available, HLA class I and class II types were taken from metadata supplied by the sample provider and were not determined by assay-based typing. Paper-wide results and their limitations: The quantity of clinical and demographic metadata differed by source and by participant and was supplied without curation.

With respect to this clone: Its recognized antigen is unknown. No clone much larger than this one lies a single base away; base qualities are absent.

The CDR3 starts with the cysteine, ends with the phenylalanine, and has 17 residues. Only CDR3 DNA remains: 51 bases, in frame from the first base. Here V drops 1 base and J drops 6 bases, and the junction holds 10 bases not matched to any gene. CDR1 SGHDT and CDR2 YYEEEE are derived from the germline V gene. TCRbeta CDR3 regions were amplified from genomic DNA by means of the immunoSEQ Assay, a bias-controlled multiplex PCR. From the authors' description of their analysis: The number of nucleated cells in each sample was estimated from the amplification of reference gene primers within the assay. Sequence reads were collapsed and filtered to measure the absolute abundance of every unique TCRbeta CDR3 rearrangement. For each sample, productive Simpson clonality was calculated as the square root of Simpson's diversity index over productive rearrangements. TCRdb re-hosts the immuneACCESS table, in-frame sequences only. Its copies lack some clones; in the studies checked, an unresolved V gene accounts for under half of them, and the cause for the rest is not known. D and trimming were read from the DNA, whereas the V and J calls and clone size are those reported in that table. The sample profile shows 200,000 or so clones; roughly 88% of them were found once. The leading ten clones occupy around 2.5% of the sample.

Participants in the prospective study were aged roughly 18 to 100 years, lived in more than 20 United States geographic areas, and enrolled through a virtual design. Cohort assignment in the prospective study relied on participant-reported clinical history from a screening survey and a study questionnaire. Each participant in the prospective study had whole blood, serum and a nasopharyngeal or oropharyngeal swab collected by mobile phlebotomists. Participants in the prospective study had the option to provide additional blood draws and questionnaires over a 2-month period. Blood samples from the prospective study were shipped frozen or at room temperature prior to DNA extraction.

Rearrangement joined TRBV5-6 to TRBJ1-6, with TRBD1 identical over 7 junction bases. This receptor was identified in a woman aged 40 to 50 with acute COVID-19. The specimen sequenced was PBMCs or T cells enriched from blood (not recorded which). DNA sequence: TGTGCCAGCAGCTTGCTTGGGGACAGCGGGCGTAATTCACCCCTCCACTTT. Its protein is CASSLLGDSGRNSPLHF.